This TCR beta chain derives from a study of OX40 agonist ivuxolimab in advanced cancers. Study as a whole: The patients' treatment was ivuxolimab, an agonistic anti-OX40 (CD134) antibody. Antecedent anti-PD-1, anti-PD-L1 or anti-CTLA-4 therapy was permissible, with roughly 36% having received some.

The CDR3 is 20 residues long. Looked up from germline, CDR1 is MDHEN and CDR2 is SYDVKM. Trimming at V came to 6 bases and at J to 0 bases, leaving 18 bases not matched to a gene. Sequenced by immunoSEQ multiplex PCR; TCRdb stores in-frame clones only, minus some. Among roughly 59,000 clones listed, 88% were seen once. Of note for this clone: The antigen is not known.

The study, taken as a whole, reports: Expanded clones tended on average to be more numerous among CD8+ T cells than CD4+.

The chain is built from TRBV28 and TRBJ1-1; 11 bases align to TRBD1. The sample consisted of CD4+ or CD8+ T cells sorted from blood, taken in a trial of the OX40 agonist ivuxolimab. This clonotype was sampled from an adult with an advanced solid tumor such as melanoma, head and neck, liver or kidney cancer. Here the CDR3 reads CASSFPTAYGTGGLNTEAFF. The CDR3, as DNA: TGTGCCAGCAGCTTCCCCACAGCCTACGGGACAGGGGGATTGAACACTGAAGCTTTCTTT.